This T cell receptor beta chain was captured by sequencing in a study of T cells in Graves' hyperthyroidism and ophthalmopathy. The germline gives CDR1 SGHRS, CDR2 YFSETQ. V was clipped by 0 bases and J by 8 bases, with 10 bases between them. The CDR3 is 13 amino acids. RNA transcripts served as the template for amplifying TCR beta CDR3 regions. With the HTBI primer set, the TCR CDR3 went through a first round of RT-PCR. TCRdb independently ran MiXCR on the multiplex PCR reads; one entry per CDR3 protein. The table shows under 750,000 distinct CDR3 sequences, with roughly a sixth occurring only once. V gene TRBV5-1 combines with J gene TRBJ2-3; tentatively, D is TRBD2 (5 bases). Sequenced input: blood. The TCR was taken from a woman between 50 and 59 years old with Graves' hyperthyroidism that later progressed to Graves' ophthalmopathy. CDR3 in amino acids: CASSLAGRGTQYF. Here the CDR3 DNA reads TGCGCCAGCAGCTTGGCAGGCCGGGGTACGCAGTATTTT.